This T cell receptor (beta chain) was sequenced in a study of T cell clusters in autoimmune cytopenias. As for the study in general: A median of roughly 52,000 TRB reads per sample yielded a median roughly 2,500 distinct clonotypes.

TRB was amplified by touch-down multiplex PCR, primer pools A and B combined. One entry per CDR3 protein, without DNA, is what TCRdb gives after re-calling the multiplex PCR reads. The sample has about 12,000 distinct CDR3 sequences. Each sample's input was 200 to 300 ng genomic DNA, roughly 40,000 genome equivalents. The CDR3 length is 15 residues. The germline gives CDR1 MNHNS, CDR2 SASEGT. These same records also appear under a second study, on T cell repertoires in aging, cancer and after chemotherapy. According to that study: Rebound thymic output was suggested by rising median generation probability during chemotherapy in each cancer cohort.

This receptor was taken from a human donor in good health. Sequencing was performed on peripheral blood. V and J are TRBV6-1 and TRBJ2-1; TCRdb's D gene call, TRBD2, goes unchecked for lack of DNA. Here the CDR3 reads CASSEETSGGNEQFF.